Listed here are 30 T cell receptor beta chains from one sample, sequenced in a study of shared clonotypes between healthy human individuals. The repertoire was sequenced with immunoSEQ multiplex PCR; TCRdb's copy has only in-frame clones and lacks some. The sample lists about 490,000 clones; almost 80% were seen once. The sequencing sample was made of PBMCs. The receptors derive from a woman aged 40 to 50 in good health. Some clones in this sample may be carry-over from other donors' samples.

The rearrangement joins TRBV30 to TRBJ2-7; D is perhaps TRBD1 or TRBD2 (5 bases each). The V gene's germline CDR1 is GTSNPN and CDR2 SVGIG (reference sequence). V lost 0 bases, J lost 5 bases, and 11 bases lay in between. This CDR3 spans 13 amino acids. The CDR3 nucleotides read TGTGCCTGGAGTGTAGGAACGGGACACGAGCAGTACTTC. As protein: CAWSVGTGHEQYF. The full variable domain, its missing parts supplied by reference TRBV30 and TRBJ2-7, is SQTIHQWPATLVQPVGSPLSLECTVEGTSNPNLYWYRQAAGRGLQLLFYSVGIGQISSEVPQNLSASRPQDRQFILSSKKLLLSDSGFYLCAWSVGTGHEQYFGPGTRLTVT.

This clone was seen a handful of times. V is TRBV5-1 and J is TRBJ1-2; D is ambiguous. Deletions cut 2 bases from V and 7 bases from J, with 12 bases between. This CDR3 is built from 13 residues. The germline V gene has CDR1 SGHRS and CDR2 YFSETQ. The CDR3 is CASSLDAASGYTF. In DNA, the CDR3 is TGCGCCAGCAGCTTAGACGCAGCGAGTGGCTACACCTTC.

This rearrangement joins TRBV9 to TRBJ2-7, with a tentative D call TRBD2 (6 bases). The CDR3 spans 15 residues. The ends were cut back, 0 bases at V and 1 base at J, with 11 bases in the middle. Germline V gives CDR1 SGDLS, CDR2 YYNGEE. The CDR3 sequence: CASSVEGSGSYEQYF. For the CDR3, the DNA is TGTGCCAGCAGCGTAGAAGGTAGCGGTTCCTACGAGCAGTACTTC.

This chain connects TRBV9 to TRBJ2-7; 7 nucleotides agree with TRBD2. Germline V lookup: CDR1 SGDLS, CDR2 YYNGEE. This CDR3 is 13 amino acids long. The ends lost 4 bases at V and 5 bases at J; junction bases unmatched: 6. Here the CDR3 DNA reads TGTGCCAGCAGCCCACGACTAGCCCACGAGCAGTACTTC. Protein sequence: CASSPRLAHEQYF.

The J gene is TRBJ1-5, the V gene TRBV19, with D possibly matching TRBD1 (5 bases). The V gene's germline CDR1 is LNHDA and CDR2 SQIVND (reference sequence). The CDR3 spans 16 residues. V dropped 7 bases and J dropped 2 bases, with 18 bases sitting between them. The CDR3 nucleotides are TGTGCCAGTACCTATGAATGGGGCCAGGGCAATCAGCCCCAGCATTTT. This translates into CASTYEWGQGNQPQHF.

In the case of this clone: One base away lies a much larger clone, so this may be a sequencing read error. The rearrangement uses TRBV30 and TRBJ1-1; D may be TRBD1 (5 bases). Per the germline V gene, CDR1 is GTSNPN and CDR2 is SVGIG (reference sequence). The CDR3 sequence is 12 residues long. V was cut by 5 bases and J by 3 bases, with 10 bases left in between. The CDR3 here is CAWAPGDTEAFF. CDR3 nucleotide sequence: TGTGCCTGGGCCCCGGGGGACACTGAAGCTTTCTTT.

This chain joins TRBV7-2 and TRBJ1-5; unclear D gene. The germline V gene has CDR1 SGHTA and CDR2 FQGNSA. The CDR3 covers 14 residues. V was pared by 3 bases and J by 9 bases, with 15 bases between. The CDR3 region is CASSLTRYEGPQHF. The CDR3 region has the DNA TGTGCCAGCAGCTTGACACGGTACGAAGGGCCCCAGCATTTT.

The V call is TRBV27, the J call TRBJ1-6; D possibly corresponds to TRBD1 (5 bases). With 2 bases removed from V and 8 bases from J, the gap between germline ends came to 13 bases. The CDR3 extends over 15 amino acids. CDR1 is MNHEY and CDR2 is SMNVEV in the germline V gene (reference sequence). The CDR3 DNA reads as TGTGCCAGCAGTTTAAGGGGAGGGTTGGATTCACCCCTCCACTTT. Its protein product is CASSLRGGLDSPLHF.

The chain is built from TRBV6-1 and TRBJ1-2, with 7 bases aligning to TRBD1. Germline CDR1 and CDR2: MNHNS and SASEGT. The CDR3 totals 13 residues. Germline trimming cut 8 bases from V and 4 bases from J; bases unmatched to any gene: 7. The CDR3, as DNA: TGTGCCAGCTCCCAATGGACAGGCTATGGCTACACCTTC. Amino acids: CASSQWTGYGYTF.

The rearrangement uses TRBV11-2 and TRBJ1-1; D might be TRBD1 (6 bases). This CDR3 contains 12 residues. Germline V gives CDR1 SGHAT, CDR2 FQNNGV. The germline V and J ends were trimmed by 1 base and 8 bases, with 8 bases remaining between them. In DNA form, the CDR3 reads TGTGCCAGCAGCTTAGGGGGGGGCGAAGCTTTCTTT. Amino acid sequence: CASSLGGGEAFF.

The chain uses TRBV5-1 and TRBJ2-1, with TRBD2 matching over 14 bases. Germline loops: CDR1 SGHRS, CDR2 YFSETQ. V dropped 0 bases and J dropped 2; count of bases not matched to a gene: 7. The CDR3 is made up of 19 amino acids. CDR3 loop: CASSLEGTSGSGAYNEQFF. As DNA, the CDR3 is TGCGCCAGCAGCTTGGAAGGGACTAGCGGGAGTGGGGCCTACAATGAGCAGTTCTTC.

A few counts support this clone. This chain links TRBV19 with TRBJ2-2; D assignment may be TRBD1 or TRBD2 (6 bases each). Deletions cut 9 bases from V and 5 bases from J, with 22 bases between. The CDR3 is 16 residues long. CDR1 is LNHDA and CDR2 is SQIVND in the germline V gene (reference sequence). The CDR3 bases are TGTGCCAGCCATCGGGGGACACCTCCCTGGACCGGGGAGCTGTTTTTT. Its protein is CASHRGTPPWTGELFF. Full variable domain (missing parts from reference TRBV19 and TRBJ2-2): DGGITQSPKYLFRKEGQNVTLSCEQNLNHDAMYWYRQDPGQGLRLIYYSQIVNDFQKGDIAEGYSVSREKKESFPLTVTSAQKNPTAFYLCASHRGTPPWTGELFFGEGSRLTVL.

The chain uses TRBV28 and TRBJ2-7, with TRBD1 matching over 10 bases. Trimming at V came to 6 bases and at J to 2 bases, leaving 4 bases not matched to a gene. The CDR3 consists of 14 residues. CDR1 is MDHEN, CDR2 SYDVKM, per germline. This CDR3 is CASSGQGGTYEQYF. CDR3 coding DNA: TGTGCCAGCAGCGGACAGGGGGGGACCTACGAGCAGTACTTC.

The chain recombines TRBV5-1 with TRBJ2-1; D may be TRBD2 (6 bases). The V gene lost 7 bases and the J gene lost 7 bases, with 21 bases spanning the gap. In germline, CDR1 is SGHRS, CDR2 YFSETQ. This CDR3 comprises 15 residues. The CDR3 DNA reads TGCGCCAGCGGGACGGACGGGAGATCTGAGAATGAGCAGTTCTTC. As protein: CASGTDGRSENEQFF.

V is TRBV5-4 and J is TRBJ1-2; the D is unclear. The CDR3 length is 15 residues. Germline V gives CDR1 SGHNT, CDR2 YYREEE (reference sequence). Trimming removed 0 bases from V and 1 base from J, with 10 bases in between. The CDR3 reads CASSLVPEYNYGYTF. DNA for the CDR3: TGTGCCAGCAGCTTGGTCCCAGAATATAACTATGGCTACACCTTC. The full variable domain, rest sourced from reference TRBV5-4 and TRBJ1-2, is ETGVTQSPTHLIKTRGQQVTLRCSSQSGHNTVSWYQQALGQGPQFIFQYYREEENGRGNFPPRFSGLQFPNYSSELNVNALELDDSALYLCASSLVPEYNYGYTFGSGTRLTVV.

V is TRBV23-1 and J is TRBJ2-5; 7 bases match TRBD1. TRBV23-1 counts as an open reading frame of uncertain function. This CDR3 contains 14 residues. After removal of 4 bases from V and 3 bases from J, the junction contained 5 bases not matched to a gene. CDR3 bases: TGCGCCAGCAGTCCTCGGACAGGTGAAGAGACCCAGTACTTC. Amino acid sequence: CASSPRTGEETQYF.

The chain recombines TRBV5-1 with TRBJ2-3; D not resolved. There are 16 residues in the CDR3. The germline V and J ends were trimmed by 0 bases and 2 bases, with 13 bases remaining between them. Germline loops: CDR1 SGHRS, CDR2 YFSETQ. CDR3 bases: TGCGCCAGCAGCTTGGAAGGCAGGTCAGACACAGATACGCAGTATTTT. Its protein is CASSLEGRSDTDTQYF.

The rearrangement links TRBV30 to TRBJ2-7; D possibly uses TRBD1 or TRBD2 (5 bases each). This CDR3 spans 12 amino acids. Germline V CDR1 and CDR2: GTSNPN, SVGIG (reference sequence). With 5 bases removed from V and 2 bases from J, the gap between germline ends came to 10 bases. The DNA of the CDR3 is TGTGCCTGGGGGGACCGACCCTACGAGCAGTACTTC. This translates into CAWGDRPYEQYF.

The chain joins TRBV27 to TRBJ2-2, with 7 bases matching TRBD1. Germline trimming cut 6 bases from V and 1 base from J; bases unmatched to any gene: 8. This CDR3 contains 16 residues. Germline V gives CDR1 MNHEY, CDR2 SMNVEV (reference sequence). The CDR3 DNA reads TGTGCCAGCAGATCTAGGACAGGCCGGAACACCGGGGAGCTGTTTTTT. Amino acid sequence: CASRSRTGRNTGELFF.

The rearrangement joins TRBV7-9 to TRBJ2-7; TRBD1 might be the D (5 bases). Germline lookup yields CDR1 SEHNR and CDR2 FQNEAQ (reference sequence). V was clipped by 5 bases and J by 5 bases, with 19 bases between them. The CDR3 is made up of 15 amino acids. The CDR3 DNA follows: TGTGCCAGCAGCCCTTCGGGCAGGGTAACCCACGAGCAGTACTTC. Amino acids: CASSPSGRVTHEQYF.

This clone was detected only a few times. The CDR3 reads CASSRQAPYEQYF. In nucleotides, the CDR3 is TGTGCCAGCAGCCGACAGGCACCCTACGAGCAGTACTTC. V gene TRBV28 combines with J gene TRBJ2-5, with D tentatively TRBD1 (6 bases). With the DNA end fitting TRBJ2-7 better, the J assignment may be wrong. CDR1 is MDHEN, CDR2 SYDVKM, per germline. This CDR3 is built from 13 residues.

For this clone: Given a far larger clone just one base away, this is likely a sequencing read error. The rearrangement joins TRBV28 to TRBJ1-1, with 7 positions matching TRBD1. There are 14 residues in the CDR3. CDR1 and CDR2 (germline): MDHEN, SYDVKM. CDR3 sequence: CASRVGQTNTEASF. In DNA form, the CDR3 reads TGTGCCAGCAGGGTGGGACAGACCAACACTGAAGCTTCCTTT.

In its sample, this clone was seen a few times. This chain uses TRBV4-1 with TRBJ2-1, with 10 bases fitting TRBD2. The CDR3 extends over 19 amino acids. The V and J ends lost 1 base and 0 bases, in that order; junction bases with no gene match: 9. Germline V CDR1 and CDR2: MGHRA, YSYEKL. For the CDR3, the DNA is TGCGCCAGCAGCCAAGTACTAGCGGGGCCGGGTGCCTCCTACAATGAGCAGTTCTTC. Translated, it gives CASSQVLAGPGASYNEQFF.

This clone appeared a single time. The chain couples TRBV11-1 to TRBJ2-3; D not certain. The CDR3 is made up of 16 amino acids. V lost 1 base and J 0 bases, leaving 11 bases between the germline ends. CDR1 and CDR2 from the germline V gene are SGHAT and FQDESV (reference sequence). This CDR3 is CASSLDAGTSTDTQYF. The CDR3, as DNA: TGTGCCAGCAGCTTAGATGCCGGCACTAGCACAGATACGCAGTATTTT. Full variable domain (outside the CDR3, taken from reference TRBV11-1 and TRBJ2-3): EAEVAQSPRYKITEKSQAVAFWCDPISGHATLYWYRQILGQGPELLVQFQDESVVDDSQLPKDRFSAERLKGVDSTLKIQPAELGDSAMYLCASSLDAGTSTDTQYFGPGTRLTVL.

J is TRBJ2-7 and V is TRBV29-1; 11 bases fit TRBD2. The CDR3 has 13 amino acids. The trim removed 3 bases at V and 3 bases at J, leaving 1 base unmatched. The germline V gene has CDR1 SQVTM and CDR2 ANQGSEA. CDR3: CSVETSGIYEQYF. The CDR3 DNA reads as TGCAGCGTTGAGACTAGCGGGATCTACGAGCAGTACTTC.

V is TRBV10-3 and J is TRBJ2-3; 14 positions agree with TRBD2. The CDR3 contains 17 residues. V was pared by 6 bases and J by 5 bases, with 10 bases of the junction left unmatched. The V gene's germline CDR1 is ENHRY and CDR2 SYGVKD. The DNA of the CDR3 is TGTGCCATCAGGACTAGCGGGAGGGTTTTGGGTAGAGATACGCAGTATTTT. Its translation is CAIRTSGRVLGRDTQYF.

This chain joins TRBV28 and TRBJ1-5, with D hard to call. The germline V and J ends were trimmed by 6 bases and 3 bases, with 21 bases remaining between them. Germline V gene data show CDR1 as MDHEN and CDR2 as SYDVKM. The CDR3 runs 17 residues. The CDR3 sequence is CASSLSSFWANNQPQHF. Written as DNA, the CDR3 is TGTGCCAGCAGCTTAAGCTCGTTCTGGGCAAACAATCAGCCCCAGCATTTT.

The chain is built from TRBV7-2 and TRBJ1-3, with 7 bases aligning to TRBD1. The CDR3 runs 15 residues. V lost 4 bases and J lost 1; bases outside the gene matches: 4. Germline V gene lookup returns CDR1 SGHTA and CDR2 FQGNSA. The CDR3 nucleotides are TGTGCCAGCAGCTCCACGACAGGGTCTGGAAACACCATATATTTT. Translation: CASSSTTGSGNTIYF.

The V and J genes are TRBV7-9 and TRBJ2-7; 9 bases are shared with TRBD2. V lost 4 bases to trimming and J lost 5 bases; unmatched junction nucleotides: 12. The CDR3 consists of 16 residues. The germline gives CDR1 SEHNR, CDR2 FQNEAQ (reference sequence). CDR3 in DNA: TGTGCCAGCAGCTCACCGTGGGCGGGAGGGCCTGACGAGCAGTACTTC. Translating gives CASSSPWAGGPDEQYF.

The chain couples TRBV2 to TRBJ2-5; D not resolved. V was pared by 0 bases and J by 5 bases, with 10 bases between. Looked up from germline, CDR1 is SNHLY and CDR2 is FYNNEI. This CDR3 has 14 amino acids. The CDR3 coding sequence is TGTGCCAGCAGTGAAGCGTCTCAGCAGGAGACCCAGTACTTC. Translation: CASSEASQQETQYF.